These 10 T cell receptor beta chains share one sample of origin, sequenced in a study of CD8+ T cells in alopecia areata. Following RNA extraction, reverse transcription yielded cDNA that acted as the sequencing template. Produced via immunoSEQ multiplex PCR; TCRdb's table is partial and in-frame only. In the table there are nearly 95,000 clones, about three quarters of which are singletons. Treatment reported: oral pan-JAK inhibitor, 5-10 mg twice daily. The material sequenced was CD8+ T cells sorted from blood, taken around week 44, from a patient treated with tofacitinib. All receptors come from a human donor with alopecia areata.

Written as DNA, the CDR3 is TGTGCCAGCAGCTCTGGACAGAGGACTGAAGCTTTCTTT. It is translated as CASSSGQRTEAFF. This chain uses TRBV7-6 with TRBJ1-1, with D possibly TRBD1 on 6 matching bases. Per the germline V gene, CDR1 is SGHVS and CDR2 is FNYEAQ. The CDR3 covers 13 residues. Trimming removed 4 bases from V and 5 bases from J, with 11 bases in between.

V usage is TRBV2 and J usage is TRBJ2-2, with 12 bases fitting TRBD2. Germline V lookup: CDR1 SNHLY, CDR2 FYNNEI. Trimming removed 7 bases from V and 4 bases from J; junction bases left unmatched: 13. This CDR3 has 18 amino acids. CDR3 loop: CASKDLPSGGAVTGELFF. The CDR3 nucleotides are TGTGCCAGCAAAGATCTCCCTAGCGGGGGGGCCGTCACCGGGGAGCTGTTTTTT.

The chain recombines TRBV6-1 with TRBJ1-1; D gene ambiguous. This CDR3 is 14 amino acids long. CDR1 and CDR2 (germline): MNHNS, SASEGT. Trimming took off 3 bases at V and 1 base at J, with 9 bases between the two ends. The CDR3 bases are TGTGCCAGCAGTGAGGTTGACAAGAACACTGAAGCTTTCTTT. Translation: CASSEVDKNTEAFF.

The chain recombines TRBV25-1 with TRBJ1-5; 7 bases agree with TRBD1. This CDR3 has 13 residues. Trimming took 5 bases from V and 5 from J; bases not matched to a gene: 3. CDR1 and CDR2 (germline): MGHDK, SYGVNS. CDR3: CASSPQGDQPQHF. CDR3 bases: TGTGCCAGCAGTCCCCAGGGGGATCAGCCCCAGCATTTT.

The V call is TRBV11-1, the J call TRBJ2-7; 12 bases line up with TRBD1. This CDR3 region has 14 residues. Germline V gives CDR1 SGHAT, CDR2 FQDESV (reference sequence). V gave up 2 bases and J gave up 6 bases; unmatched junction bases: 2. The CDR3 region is CASSLRDRGREQYF. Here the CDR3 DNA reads TGTGCCAGCAGCTTACGGGACAGGGGGCGCGAGCAGTACTTC.

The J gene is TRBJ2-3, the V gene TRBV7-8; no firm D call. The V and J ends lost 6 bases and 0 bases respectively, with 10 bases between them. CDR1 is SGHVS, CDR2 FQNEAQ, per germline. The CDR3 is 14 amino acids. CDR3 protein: CASSGHTSTDTQYF. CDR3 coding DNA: TGTGCCAGCAGTGGCCACACTAGCACAGATACGCAGTATTTT.

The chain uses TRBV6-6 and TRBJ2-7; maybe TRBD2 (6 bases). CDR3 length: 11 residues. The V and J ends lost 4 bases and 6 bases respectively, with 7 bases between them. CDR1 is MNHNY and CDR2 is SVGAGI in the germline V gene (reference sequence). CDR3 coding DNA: TGTGCCAGCAGTTCCGGGGGCGAGCAGTACTTC. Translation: CASSSGGEQYF.

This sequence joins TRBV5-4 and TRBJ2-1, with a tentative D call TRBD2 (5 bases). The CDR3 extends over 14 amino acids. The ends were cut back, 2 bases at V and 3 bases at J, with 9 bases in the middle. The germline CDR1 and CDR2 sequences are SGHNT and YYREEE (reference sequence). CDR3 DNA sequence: TGTGCCAGCAGCTTTCGGGGTAACTACAATGAGCAGTTCTTC. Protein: CASSFRGNYNEQFF.

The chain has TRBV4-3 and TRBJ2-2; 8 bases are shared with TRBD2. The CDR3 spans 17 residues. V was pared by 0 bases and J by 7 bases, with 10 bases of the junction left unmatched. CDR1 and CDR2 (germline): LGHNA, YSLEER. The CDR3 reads CASSQETAGAESGELFF. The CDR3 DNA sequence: TGCGCCAGCAGCCAAGAGACAGCGGGGGCCGAGAGCGGGGAGCTGTTTTTT.

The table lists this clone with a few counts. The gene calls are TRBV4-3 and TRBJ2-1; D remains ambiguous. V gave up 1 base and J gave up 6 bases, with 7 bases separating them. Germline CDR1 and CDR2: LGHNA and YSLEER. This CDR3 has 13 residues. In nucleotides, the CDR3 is TGCGCCAGCAGCCAAGGGTCAGGCAATGAGCAGTTCTTC. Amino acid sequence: CASSQGSGNEQFF.